This T cell receptor (beta chain) was sequenced in a study of blood T cell repertoires in COVID-19. Looking at the study overall: The study drew acute and convalescent COVID-19 samples from the United States, Italy and Spain. T cells, B-cell-depleted T cells, or PBMCs supplied cDNA or gDNA.

As originally analysed: How many nucleated cells were present was estimated from reference gene primer amplification. Clones were read by immunoSEQ multiplex PCR, and TCRdb kept only the in-frame ones, dropping some. V and J calls and clone size are those listed in that table; D and trimming were worked out from the DNA. Of approximately 350,000 clones in the sample, 80% to 90% were seen once. Per germline, CDR1 LGHDT and CDR2 YNNKEL (reference sequence). This CDR3 contains 14 residues. After removal of 8 bases from V and 3 bases from J, the junction contained 5 bases not matched to a gene. The chain joins TRBV3-1 (or the pseudogene TRBV3-2) to TRBJ2-3; 10 nucleotides match TRBD2. Input material: peripheral blood. This receptor was identified in a man between 35 and 55 years old with acute or convalescent COVID-19. The chain's CDR3 is CASSLAGETDTQYF. DNA for the CDR3: TGTGCCAGCTCGCTAGCGGGAGAAACAGATACGCAGTATTTT.